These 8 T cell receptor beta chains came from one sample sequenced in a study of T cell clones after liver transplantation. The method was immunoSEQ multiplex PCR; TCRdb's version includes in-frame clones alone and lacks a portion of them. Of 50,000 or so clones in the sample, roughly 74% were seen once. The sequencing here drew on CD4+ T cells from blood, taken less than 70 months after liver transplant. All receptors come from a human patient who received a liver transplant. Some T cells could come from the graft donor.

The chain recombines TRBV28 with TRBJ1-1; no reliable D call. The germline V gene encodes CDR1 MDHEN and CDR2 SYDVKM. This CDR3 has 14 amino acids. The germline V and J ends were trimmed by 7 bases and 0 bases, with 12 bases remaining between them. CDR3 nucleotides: TGTGCCAGCACCCCCGGGGTTATGAACACTGAAGCTTTCTTT. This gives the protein CASTPGVMNTEAFF.

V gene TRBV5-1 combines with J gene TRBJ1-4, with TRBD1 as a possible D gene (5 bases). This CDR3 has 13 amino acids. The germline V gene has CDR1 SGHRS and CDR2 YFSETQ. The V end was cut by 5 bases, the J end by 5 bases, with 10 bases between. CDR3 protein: CASRRDGNEKLFF. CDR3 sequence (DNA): TGCGCCAGCAGACGGGACGGGAATGAAAAACTGTTTTTT.

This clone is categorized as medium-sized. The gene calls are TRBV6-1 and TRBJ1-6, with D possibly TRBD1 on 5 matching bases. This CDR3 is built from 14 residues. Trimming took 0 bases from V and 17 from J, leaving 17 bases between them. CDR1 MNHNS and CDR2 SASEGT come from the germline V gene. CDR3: CASSEASSGGVFHF. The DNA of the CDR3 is TGTGCCAGCAGTGAAGCGTCATCGGGGGGGGTCTTCCACTTT.

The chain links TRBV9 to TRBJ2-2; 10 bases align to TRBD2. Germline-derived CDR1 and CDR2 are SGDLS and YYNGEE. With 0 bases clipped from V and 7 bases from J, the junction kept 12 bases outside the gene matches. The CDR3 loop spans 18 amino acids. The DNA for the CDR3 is TGTGCCAGCAGCGTAGGAACTAGCGGGGCCGTTAGGGACGGGGAGCTGTTTTTT. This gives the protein CASSVGTSGAVRDGELFF. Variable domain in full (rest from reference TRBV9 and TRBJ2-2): DSGVTQTPKHLITATGQRVTLRCSPRSGDLSVYWYQQSLDQGLQFLIQYYNGEERAKGNILERFSAQQFPDLHSELNLSSLELGDSALYFCASSVGTSGAVRDGELFFGEGSRLTVL.

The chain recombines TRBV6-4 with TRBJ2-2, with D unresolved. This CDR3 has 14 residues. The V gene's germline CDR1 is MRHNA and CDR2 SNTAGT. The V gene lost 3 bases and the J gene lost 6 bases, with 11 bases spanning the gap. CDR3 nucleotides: TGTGCCAGCAGTGAAGCGTGGAATGCCGGGGAGCTGTTTTTT. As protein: CASSEAWNAGELFF.

The CDR3 nucleotides are TGTGCCAGCAGTTCCGGGACAGCTACTTACGAGCAGTACTTC. This codes for CASSSGTATYEQYF. The V call is TRBV28, the J call TRBJ2-7; TRBD1 matches at 7 bases. Germline CDR1 reads MDHEN; CDR2 reads SYDVKM. This CDR3 comprises 14 residues. The junction had 7 bases not matched to a gene; V was cut back by 4 bases and J by 4 bases. Full variable domain (missing parts from reference TRBV28 and TRBJ2-7): DVKVTQSSRYLVKRTGEKVFLECVQDMDHENMFWYRQDPGLGLRLIYFSYDVKMKEKGDIPEGYSVSREKKERFSLILESASTNQTSMYLCASSSGTATYEQYFGPGTRLTVT.

The CDR3 spells CASSANVAGGSEEETQYF. DNA of the CDR3: TGTGCCAGCAGCGCCAACGTAGCGGGGGGCTCTGAAGAAGAGACCCAGTACTTC. The chain uses TRBV7-9 and TRBJ2-5; 10 bases are shared with TRBD2. The trim removed 5 bases at V and 3 bases at J, leaving 15 bases unmatched. The germline gives CDR1 SEHNR, CDR2 FQNEAQ (reference sequence). This CDR3 is 18 amino acids long.

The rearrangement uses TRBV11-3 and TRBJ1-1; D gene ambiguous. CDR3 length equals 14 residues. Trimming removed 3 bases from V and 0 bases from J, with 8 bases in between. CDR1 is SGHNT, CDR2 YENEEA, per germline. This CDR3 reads CASSLGAMNTEAFF. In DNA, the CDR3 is TGTGCCAGCAGCTTGGGAGCCATGAACACTGAAGCTTTCTTT.